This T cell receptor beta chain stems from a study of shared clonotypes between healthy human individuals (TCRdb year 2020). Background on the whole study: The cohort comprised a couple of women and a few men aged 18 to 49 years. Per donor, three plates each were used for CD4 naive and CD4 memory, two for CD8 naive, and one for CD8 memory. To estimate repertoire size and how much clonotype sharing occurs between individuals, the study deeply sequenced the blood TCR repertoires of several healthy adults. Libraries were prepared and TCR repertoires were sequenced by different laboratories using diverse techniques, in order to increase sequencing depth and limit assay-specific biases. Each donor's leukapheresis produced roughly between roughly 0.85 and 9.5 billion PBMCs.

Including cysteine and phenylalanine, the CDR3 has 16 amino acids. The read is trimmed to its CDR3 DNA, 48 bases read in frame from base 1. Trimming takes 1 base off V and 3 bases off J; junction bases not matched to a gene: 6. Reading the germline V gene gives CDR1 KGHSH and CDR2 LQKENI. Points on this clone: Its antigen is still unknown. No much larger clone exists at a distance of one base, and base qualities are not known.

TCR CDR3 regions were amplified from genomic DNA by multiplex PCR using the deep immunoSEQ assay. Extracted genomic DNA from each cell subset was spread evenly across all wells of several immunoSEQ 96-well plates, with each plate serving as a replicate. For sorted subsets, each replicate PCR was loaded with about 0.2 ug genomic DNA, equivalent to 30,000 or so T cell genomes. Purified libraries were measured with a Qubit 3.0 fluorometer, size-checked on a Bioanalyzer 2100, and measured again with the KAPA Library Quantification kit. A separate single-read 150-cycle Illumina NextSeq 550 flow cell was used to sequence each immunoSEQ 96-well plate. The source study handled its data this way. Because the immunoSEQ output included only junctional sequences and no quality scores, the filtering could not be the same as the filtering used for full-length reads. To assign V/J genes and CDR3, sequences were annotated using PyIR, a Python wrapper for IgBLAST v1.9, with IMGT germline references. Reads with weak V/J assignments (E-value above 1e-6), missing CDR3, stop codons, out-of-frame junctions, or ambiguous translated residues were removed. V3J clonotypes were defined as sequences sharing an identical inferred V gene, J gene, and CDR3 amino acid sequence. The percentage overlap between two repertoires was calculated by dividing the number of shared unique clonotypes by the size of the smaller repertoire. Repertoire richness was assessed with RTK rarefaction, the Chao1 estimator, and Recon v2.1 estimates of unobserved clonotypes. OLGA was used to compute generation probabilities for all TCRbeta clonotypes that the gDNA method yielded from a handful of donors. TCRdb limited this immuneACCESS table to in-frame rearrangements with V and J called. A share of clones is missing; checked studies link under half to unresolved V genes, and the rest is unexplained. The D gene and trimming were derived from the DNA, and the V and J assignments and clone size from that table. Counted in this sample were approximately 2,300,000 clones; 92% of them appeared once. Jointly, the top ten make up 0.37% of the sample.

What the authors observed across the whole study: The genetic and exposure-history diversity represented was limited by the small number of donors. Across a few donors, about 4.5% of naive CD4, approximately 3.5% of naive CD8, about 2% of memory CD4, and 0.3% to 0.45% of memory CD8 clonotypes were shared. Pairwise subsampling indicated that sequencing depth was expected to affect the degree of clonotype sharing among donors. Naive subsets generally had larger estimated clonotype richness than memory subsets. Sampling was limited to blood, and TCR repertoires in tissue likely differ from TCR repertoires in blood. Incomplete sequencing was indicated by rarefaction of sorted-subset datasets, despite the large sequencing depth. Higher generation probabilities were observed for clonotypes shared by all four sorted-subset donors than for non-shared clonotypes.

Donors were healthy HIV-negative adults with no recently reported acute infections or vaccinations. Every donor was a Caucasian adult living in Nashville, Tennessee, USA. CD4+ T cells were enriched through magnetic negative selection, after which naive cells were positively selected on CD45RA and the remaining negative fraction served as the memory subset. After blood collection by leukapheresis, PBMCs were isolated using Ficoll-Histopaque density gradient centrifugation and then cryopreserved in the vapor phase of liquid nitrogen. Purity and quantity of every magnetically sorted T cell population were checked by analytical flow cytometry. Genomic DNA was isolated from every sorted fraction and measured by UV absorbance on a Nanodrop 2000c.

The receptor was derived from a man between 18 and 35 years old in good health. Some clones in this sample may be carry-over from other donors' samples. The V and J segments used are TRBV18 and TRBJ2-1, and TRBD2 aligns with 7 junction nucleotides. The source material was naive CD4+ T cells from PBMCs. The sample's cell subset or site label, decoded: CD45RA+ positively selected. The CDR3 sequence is CASSPRRERNYNEQFF. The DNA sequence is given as TGTGCCAGCTCACCACGGCGGGAGCGTAACTACAATGAGCAGTTCTTC.